Listed below are T cell receptor beta chains from one sample, sequenced in a study of a mutant IDH1 vaccine in newly diagnosed glioma. Using immunoSEQ multiplex PCR, the repertoire was profiled, and TCRdb retains in-frame clones only, with some absent. Among approximately 61,000 clones, 75% to 85% were seen once, and the ten largest hold roughly 5%. These receptors lack a known antigen. The source was PBMCs, collected from a glioma patient whose treatment included an IDH1 peptide vaccine. These receptors all stem from a man aged 40-49 years with glioma. Each CDR3 is given with its conserved first and last residue. The D gene is left open where the match is weak. Clone size is shown for a subset of rows, as once, few, many or a class of expanded clone.

J gene: TRBJ2-7; V gene: TRBV6-1; clone size: NA; D gene: NA; CDR3 DNA: TGTGCCAGCGGGACTTTCTACGAGCAGTACTTC; CDR3 protein: CASGTFYEQYF
J gene: TRBJ1-1; V gene: TRBV6-5; clone size: NA; D gene: NA; CDR3 DNA: TGTGCCAGCAGTCACAGGACGGTCGGGAACACTGAAGCTTTCTTT; CDR3 protein: CASSHRTVGNTEAFF
J gene: TRBJ1-1; V gene: TRBV6-5; clone size: NA; D gene: NA; CDR3 DNA: TGTGCCAGCAGTTACAGAGGGTTGGGGAAAGCTTTCTTT; CDR3 protein: CASSYRGLGKAFF
J gene: TRBJ1-5; V gene: TRBV6-5; clone size: NA; D gene: NA; CDR3 DNA: TGTGCCAGCAGTTTCGGAGATAATCAGCCCCAGCATTTT; CDR3 protein: CASSFGDNQPQHF
J gene: TRBJ2-3; V gene: TRBV27; clone size: NA; D gene: NA; CDR3 DNA: TGTGCCAGCAAGGTGGGGTTGGGCACAGATACGCAGTATTTT; CDR3 protein: CASKVGLGTDTQYF
J gene: TRBJ2-1; V gene: TRBV5-1; clone size: NA; D gene: TRBD1; CDR3 DNA: TGCGCCAGCAGCTTAGGACAGGGGCATGAGCAGTTCTTC; CDR3 protein: CASSLGQGHEQFF
J gene: TRBJ2-5; V gene: TRBV27; clone size: NA; D gene: TRBD2; CDR3 DNA: TGTGCCAGCAGTTTATCGATCGGGACTAGCGGGAGGGAGGGTTCGTACTTC; CDR3 protein: CASSLSIGTSGREGSYF
J gene: TRBJ1-2; V gene: TRBV6-6; clone size: NA; D gene: NA; CDR3 DNA: TGTGCCAGCAGTTACTGGGGGCAGGGGTCCTATGGCTACACCTTC; CDR3 protein: CASSYWGQGSYGYTF
J gene: TRBJ2-1; V gene: TRBV2; clone size: NA; D gene: TRBD2; CDR3 DNA: TGTGCCAGCAGTTTACTAGCGGGGGGGCTCGGTGAGCAGTTCTTC; CDR3 protein: CASSLLAGGLGEQFF
J gene: TRBJ2-2; V gene: TRBV19; clone size: NA; D gene: TRBD1; CDR3 DNA: TGTGCCAGTAGTATTACAGGGGCCCCCGGGGAGCTGTTTTTT; CDR3 protein: CASSITGAPGELFF
J gene: TRBJ2-7; V gene: TRBV29-1; clone size: once; D gene: NA; CDR3 DNA: TGCAGCGTTTGGAGGCAGGAGAACAACGAGCAGTACTTC; CDR3 protein: CSVWRQENNEQYF
J gene: TRBJ1-6; V gene: TRBV5-1; clone size: NA; D gene: TRBD1; CDR3 DNA: TGCGCCAGCAGCTATACGACAGGGGAAAATTCACCCCTCCACTTT; CDR3 protein: CASSYTTGENSPLHF
J gene: TRBJ2-6; V gene: TRBV5-1; clone size: NA; D gene: TRBD1; CDR3 DNA: TGCGCCAGCAGTGGGACAGGGTCTGGGGCCAACGTCCTGACTTTC; CDR3 protein: CASSGTGSGANVLTF
J gene: TRBJ2-5; V gene: TRBV30; clone size: few; D gene: NA; CDR3 DNA: TGTGCCTGGGCCAACAAGGGGCGAGAGACCCAGTACTTC; CDR3 protein: CAWANKGRETQYF
J gene: TRBJ1-5; V gene: TRBV7-4; clone size: NA; D gene: NA; CDR3 DNA: TGTGCCAGCAGCTTAGGGGGCGGGACACCACTCAATCAGCCCCAGCATTTT; CDR3 protein: CASSLGGGTPLNQPQHF
J gene: TRBJ2-7; V gene: TRBV19; clone size: NA; D gene: NA; CDR3 DNA: TGTGCCAGTAGTATTTTGGTCAGCTCCTACGAGCAGTACTTC; CDR3 protein: CASSILVSSYEQYF
J gene: TRBJ1-5; V gene: TRBV9; clone size: NA; D gene: NA; CDR3 DNA: TGTGCCAGCAGCGGGACGCTTAGCAATCAGCCCCAGCATTTT; CDR3 protein: CASSGTLSNQPQHF
J gene: TRBJ1-2; V gene: TRBV6-5; clone size: NA; D gene: NA; CDR3 DNA: TGTGCCAGCAGTTCCCCAAAATGGTACTATGGCTACACCTTC; CDR3 protein: CASSSPKWYYGYTF
J gene: TRBJ2-2; V gene: TRBV4-3; clone size: NA; D gene: TRBD1; CDR3 DNA: TGCGCCAGCAGCCAACTACCCCTGACAGGGGACGGTACCGGGGAGCTGTTTTTT; CDR3 protein: CASSQLPLTGDGTGELFF
J gene: TRBJ2-3; V gene: TRBV6-1; clone size: NA; D gene: TRBD1; CDR3 DNA: TGTGCCATCAGTGAGTCTCCGGGACAGGGGGCAGATACGCAGTATTTT; CDR3 protein: CAISESPGQGADTQYF
J gene: TRBJ1-1; V gene: TRBV10-3; clone size: NA; D gene: NA; CDR3 DNA: TGTGCCATCAGTGAGATGCGTGTGAACACTGAAGCTTTCTTT; CDR3 protein: CAISEMRVNTEAFF
J gene: TRBJ1-2; V gene: TRBV21-1; clone size: NA; D gene: NA; CDR3 DNA: TGTGCCAGCAGCACGGTAGCAGGGAACTATGGCTACACCTTC; CDR3 protein: CASSTVAGNYGYTF
J gene: TRBJ1-1; V gene: TRBV4-1; clone size: NA; D gene: NA; CDR3 DNA: TGCGCCAGCAGCCAGGGGACGAACACTGAAGCTTTCTTT; CDR3 protein: CASSQGTNTEAFF
J gene: TRBJ2-1; V gene: TRBV10-1; clone size: NA; D gene: TRBD2; CDR3 DNA: TGCGCCAGCAGTGAGCTAGCGGGGGTAGGTAGTGAGCAGTTCTTC; CDR3 protein: CASSELAGVGSEQFF
J gene: TRBJ2-5; V gene: TRBV5-6; clone size: NA; D gene: TRBD1; CDR3 DNA: TGTGCCAGCAGCTGGGGGACAGGGGCGGAGACCCAGTACTTC; CDR3 protein: CASSWGTGAETQYF
J gene: TRBJ1-1; V gene: TRBV11-2; clone size: once; D gene: NA; CDR3 DNA: TGTGCCAGCAGCCTGACAGGTGGGGCTTTCTTT; CDR3 protein: CASSLTGGAFF
J gene: TRBJ2-7; V gene: TRBV27; clone size: NA; D gene: TRBD1; CDR3 DNA: TGTGCCAGGAATTCTCACCCACCGGGACAGGGTATTTACGAGCAGTACTTC; CDR3 protein: CARNSHPPGQGIYEQYF
J gene: TRBJ2-3; V gene: TRBV5-6; clone size: NA; D gene: TRBD2; CDR3 DNA: TGTGCCAGCAGCTTGGAACTAGCGGGGGGGAGCGCAGATACGCAGTATTTT; CDR3 protein: CASSLELAGGSADTQYF